This TCR beta chain was documented in a study of blood T cell repertoires in COVID-19. CDR3 length: 14 amino acids. The V end was cut by 4 bases, the J end by 2 bases, with 13 bases between. Germline V gene lookup returns CDR1 SGHNT and CDR2 YYREEE (reference sequence). The data were produced by immunoSEQ multiplex PCR, yet TCRdb's version contains in-frame clones alone and is incomplete. The table lists around 260,000 clones, 88% of them singletons. The TCR sequence derives from a human donor in a cohort sampled during active COVID-19. The V gene is TRBV5-4, the J gene TRBJ2-7; TRBD1 is a possible D gene (6 bases). Sequences were obtained from peripheral blood. The CDR3 region is CASSPKTGTYEQYF. In DNA, the CDR3 is TGTGCCAGCAGCCCTAAGACAGGAACCTACGAGCAGTACTTC.